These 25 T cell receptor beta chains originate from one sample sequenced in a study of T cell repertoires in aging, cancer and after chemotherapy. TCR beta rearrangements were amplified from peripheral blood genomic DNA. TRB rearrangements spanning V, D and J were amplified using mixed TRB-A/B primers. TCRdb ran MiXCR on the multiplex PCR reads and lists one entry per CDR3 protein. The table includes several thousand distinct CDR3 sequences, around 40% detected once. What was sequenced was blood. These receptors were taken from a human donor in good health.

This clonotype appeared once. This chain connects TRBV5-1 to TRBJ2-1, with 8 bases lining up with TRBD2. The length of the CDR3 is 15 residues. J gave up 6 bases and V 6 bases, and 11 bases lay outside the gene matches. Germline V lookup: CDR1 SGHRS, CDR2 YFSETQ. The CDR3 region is CASTPSGGVGNEQFF. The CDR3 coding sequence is TGCGCCAGCACTCCTTCCGGGGGGGTGGGCAATGAGCAGTTCTTC.

The CDR3 DNA reads TGTGCCAGCAGCTTAACCCGGACAGAGATCACAGATACGCAGTATTTT. Amino acid sequence: CASSLTRTEITDTQYF. The genes are TRBV7-6 and TRBJ2-3; the D gene is possibly TRBD1 (6 bases). Germline V gene data show CDR1 as SGHVS and CDR2 as FNYEAQ. The CDR3 totals 16 residues. The ends were cut back, 2 bases at V and 2 bases at J, with 14 bases in the middle.

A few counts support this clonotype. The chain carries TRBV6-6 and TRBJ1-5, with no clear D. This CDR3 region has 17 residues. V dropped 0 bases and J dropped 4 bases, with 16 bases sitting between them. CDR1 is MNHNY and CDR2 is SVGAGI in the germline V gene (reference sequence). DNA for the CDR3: TGTGCCAGCAGTTACTCGAAGGGAATAGGCTCAAATCAGCCCCAGCATTTT. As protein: CASSYSKGIGSNQPQHF.

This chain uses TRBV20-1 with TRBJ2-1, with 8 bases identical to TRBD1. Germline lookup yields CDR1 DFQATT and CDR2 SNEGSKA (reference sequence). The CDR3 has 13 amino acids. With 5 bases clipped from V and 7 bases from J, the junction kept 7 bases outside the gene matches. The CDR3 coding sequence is TGCAGTGCTCTCCCTGACAGGGGAAATGAGCAGTTCTTC. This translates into CSALPDRGNEQFF.

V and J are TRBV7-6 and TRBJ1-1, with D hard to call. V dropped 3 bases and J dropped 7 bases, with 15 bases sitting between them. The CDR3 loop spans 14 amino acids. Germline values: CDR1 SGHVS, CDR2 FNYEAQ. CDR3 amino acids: CASSFPDRGVEAFF. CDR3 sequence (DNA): TGTGCCAGCAGCTTCCCGGACCGAGGCGTTGAAGCTTTCTTT.

The chain's CDR3 is CASLGQQGYQPQHF. CDR3 DNA: TGTGCCAGCTTGGGACAGCAGGGGTATCAGCCCCAGCATTTT. The chain employs TRBV6-5 and TRBJ1-5, with TRBD1 matching 7 bases. Trimming took 8 bases from V and 5 from J; bases not matched to a gene: 9. The CDR3 extends over 14 amino acids. In germline, CDR1 is MNHEY, CDR2 SVGAGI.

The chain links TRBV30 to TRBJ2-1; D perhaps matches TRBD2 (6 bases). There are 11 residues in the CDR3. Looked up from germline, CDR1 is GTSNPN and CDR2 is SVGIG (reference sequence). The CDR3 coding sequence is TGTACCGGAGGGAAGGACGTGGGGCAGTTCTTC. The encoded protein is CTGGKDVGQFF.

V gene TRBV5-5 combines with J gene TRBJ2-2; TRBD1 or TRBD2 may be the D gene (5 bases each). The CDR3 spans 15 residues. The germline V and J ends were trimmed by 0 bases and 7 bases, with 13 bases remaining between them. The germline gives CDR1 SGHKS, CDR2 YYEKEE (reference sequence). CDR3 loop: CASSLASGAVGELFF. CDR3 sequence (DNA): TGTGCCAGCAGCTTGGCGTCCGGGGCGGTCGGGGAGCTGTTTTTT.

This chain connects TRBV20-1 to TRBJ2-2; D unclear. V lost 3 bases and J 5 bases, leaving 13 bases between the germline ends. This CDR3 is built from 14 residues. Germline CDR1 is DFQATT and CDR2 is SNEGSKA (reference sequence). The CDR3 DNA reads TGCAGTGCTAGTTTAGGGATTAGTACCGGGGAGCTGTTTTTT. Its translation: CSASLGISTGELFF.

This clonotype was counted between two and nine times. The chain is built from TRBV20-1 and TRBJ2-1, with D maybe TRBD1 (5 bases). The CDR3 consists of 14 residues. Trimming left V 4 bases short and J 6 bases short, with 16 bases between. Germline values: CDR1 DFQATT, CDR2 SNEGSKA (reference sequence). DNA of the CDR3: TGCAGTGCTATTGGTTGGGCAGGGCCCAATGAGCAGTTCTTC. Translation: CSAIGWAGPNEQFF.

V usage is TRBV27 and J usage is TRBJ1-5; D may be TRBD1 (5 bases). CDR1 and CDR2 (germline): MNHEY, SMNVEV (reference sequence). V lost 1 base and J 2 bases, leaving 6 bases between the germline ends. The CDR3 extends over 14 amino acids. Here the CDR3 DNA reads TGTGCCAGCAGTTTATTGGGGGGCAATCAGCCCCAGCATTTT. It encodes CASSLLGGNQPQHF.

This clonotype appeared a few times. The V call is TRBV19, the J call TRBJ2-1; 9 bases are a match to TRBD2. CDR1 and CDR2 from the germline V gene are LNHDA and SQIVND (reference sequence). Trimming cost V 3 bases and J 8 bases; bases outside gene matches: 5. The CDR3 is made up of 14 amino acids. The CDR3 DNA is TGTGCCAGTAGTATCGGGGGACTAGCATATGAGCAGTTCTTC. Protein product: CASSIGGLAYEQFF.

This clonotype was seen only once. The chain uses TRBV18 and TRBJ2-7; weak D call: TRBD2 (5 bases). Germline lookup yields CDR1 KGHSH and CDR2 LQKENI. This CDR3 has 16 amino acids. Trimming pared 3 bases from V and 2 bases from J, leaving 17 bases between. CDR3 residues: CASSPLSGSGTYEQYF. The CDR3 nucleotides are TGTGCCAGCTCACCGTTATCTGGGTCCGGGACCTACGAGCAGTACTTC.

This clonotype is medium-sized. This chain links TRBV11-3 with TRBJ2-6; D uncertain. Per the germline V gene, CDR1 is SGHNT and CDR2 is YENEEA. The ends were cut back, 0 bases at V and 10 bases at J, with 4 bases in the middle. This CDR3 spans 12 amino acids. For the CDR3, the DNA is TGTGCCAGCAGCTTAGACCCGAACGTCCTGACTTTC. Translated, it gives CASSLDPNVLTF.

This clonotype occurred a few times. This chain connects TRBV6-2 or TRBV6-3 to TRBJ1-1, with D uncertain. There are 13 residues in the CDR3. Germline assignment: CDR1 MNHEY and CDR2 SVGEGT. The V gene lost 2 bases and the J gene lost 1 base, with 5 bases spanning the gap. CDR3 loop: CASSYTRNTEAFF. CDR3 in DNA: TGTGCCAGCAGTTACACTAGGAACACTGAAGCTTTCTTT.

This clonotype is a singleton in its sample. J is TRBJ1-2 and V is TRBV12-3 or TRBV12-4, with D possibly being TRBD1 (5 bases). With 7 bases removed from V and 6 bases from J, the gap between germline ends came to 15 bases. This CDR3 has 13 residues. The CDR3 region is CASNIRGENGYTF. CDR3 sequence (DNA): TGTGCCAGCAATATTCGGGGGGAGAATGGCTACACCTTC.

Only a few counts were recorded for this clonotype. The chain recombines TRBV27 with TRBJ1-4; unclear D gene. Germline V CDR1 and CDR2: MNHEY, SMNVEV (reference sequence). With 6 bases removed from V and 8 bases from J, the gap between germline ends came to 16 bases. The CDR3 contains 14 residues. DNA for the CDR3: TGTGCCAGCAGCAGCACATCTGTGGAAGAAAAACTGTTTTTT. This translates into CASSSTSVEEKLFF.

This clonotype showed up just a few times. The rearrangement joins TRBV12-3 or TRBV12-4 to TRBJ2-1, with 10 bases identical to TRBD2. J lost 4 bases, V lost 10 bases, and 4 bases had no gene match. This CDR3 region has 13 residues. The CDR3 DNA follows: TGTGCCAACGGACTAGCGGAGTACAATGAGCAGTTCTTC. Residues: CANGLAEYNEQFF.

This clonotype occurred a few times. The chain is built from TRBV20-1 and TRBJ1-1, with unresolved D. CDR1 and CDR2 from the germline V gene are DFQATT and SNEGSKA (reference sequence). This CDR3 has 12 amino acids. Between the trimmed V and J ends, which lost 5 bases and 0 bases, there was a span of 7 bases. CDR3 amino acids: CSAAGMNTEAFF. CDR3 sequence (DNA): TGCAGTGCTGCAGGCATGAACACTGAAGCTTTCTTT.

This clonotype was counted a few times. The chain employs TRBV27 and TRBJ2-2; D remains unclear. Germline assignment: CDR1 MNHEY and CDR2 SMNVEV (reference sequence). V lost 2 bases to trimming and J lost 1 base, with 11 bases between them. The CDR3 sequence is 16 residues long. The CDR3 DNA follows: TGTGCCAGCAGTTTAGCGTACAGCCTGAACACCGGGGAGCTGTTTTTT. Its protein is CASSLAYSLNTGELFF.

The CDR3, as DNA: TGTGCCAGCAGTTTATCTCAGGGTAGCAATCAGCCCCAGCATTTT. This codes for CASSLSQGSNQPQHF. The chain is built from TRBV27 and TRBJ1-5, with TRBD1 as a possible D gene (5 bases). This CDR3 is built from 15 residues. CDR1 MNHEY and CDR2 SMNVEV come from the germline V gene (reference sequence). V was pared by 0 bases and J by 0 bases, with 6 bases between.

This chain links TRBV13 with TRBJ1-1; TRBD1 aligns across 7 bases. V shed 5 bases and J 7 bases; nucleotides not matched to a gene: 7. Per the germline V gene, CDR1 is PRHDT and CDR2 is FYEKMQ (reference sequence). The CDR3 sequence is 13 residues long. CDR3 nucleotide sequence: TGTGCCAGCAGCCACGACAGGGATCTTGAAGCTTTCTTT. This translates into CASSHDRDLEAFF.

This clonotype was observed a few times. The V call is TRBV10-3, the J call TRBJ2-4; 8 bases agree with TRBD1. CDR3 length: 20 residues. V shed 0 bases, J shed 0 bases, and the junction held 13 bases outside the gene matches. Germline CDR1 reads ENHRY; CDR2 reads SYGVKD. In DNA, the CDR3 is TGTGCCATCAGTGAGTCGAGGACAGGGCGTCCCATCCTAGCCAAAAACATTCAGTACTTC. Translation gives CAISESRTGRPILAKNIQYF.

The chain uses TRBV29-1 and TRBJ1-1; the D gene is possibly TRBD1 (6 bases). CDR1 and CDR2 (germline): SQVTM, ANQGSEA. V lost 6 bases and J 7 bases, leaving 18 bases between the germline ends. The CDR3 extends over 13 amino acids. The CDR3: CSVSLMGAGEAFF. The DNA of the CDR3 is TGCAGCGTATCCTTAATGGGGGCGGGTGAAGCTTTCTTT.

CDR3 sequence reads: CASRADSSYNEQFF. The CDR3 nucleotides are TGTGCCAGCAGGGCGGACTCCTCCTACAATGAGCAGTTCTTC. The genes are TRBV12-3 or TRBV12-4 and TRBJ2-1; D is perhaps TRBD2 (5 bases). There are 14 residues in the CDR3. Trimming took 6 bases from V and 0 from J, leaving 9 bases between them.